Presented here are 12 T cell receptor beta chains from one specimen sequenced in a study of T cell repertoires in cytomegalovirus infection. TCRdb fed the reads into MiXCR, producing one record per CDR3 protein. The sample has 150,000 to 200,000 distinct CDR3 sequences; 28% are singletons. The sequenced sample consisted of PBMCs. The receptors stem from a human donor in good health (CMV status not recorded). Some clones in this sample may be carry-over from other donors' samples.

This clonotype appeared a few times. V gene TRBV15 combines with J gene TRBJ2-3, with D unresolved. The CDR3 totals 14 residues. Germline V lookup: CDR1 LNHNV, CDR2 YYDKDF (reference sequence). V was cut by 1 base and J by 0 bases, with 5 bases left in between. The CDR3 DNA follows: TGTGCCACCAGCAGAGGGATGAGCACAGATACGCAGTATTTT. Its protein product is CATSRGMSTDTQYF.

Ten or more counts support this clonotype. This sequence joins TRBV7-2 and TRBJ2-5, with no clear D. CDR1 is SGHTA and CDR2 is FQGNSA in the germline V gene. The CDR3 covers 11 residues. Between the trimmed V and J ends, which lost 3 bases and 3 bases, there was a span of 2 bases. CDR3 protein: CASSFKETQYF. CDR3 nucleotide sequence: TGTGCCAGCAGCTTTAAAGAGACCCAGTACTTC.

This clonotype came up many times. The chain carries TRBV7-8 and TRBJ2-7; tentative D call: TRBD1 (6 bases). The CDR3 is 17 residues long. V lost 1 base and J lost 2, with 18 bases in between. The germline CDR1 and CDR2 sequences are SGHVS and FQNEAQ. CDR3 region: CASSLEGFGQPTYEQYF. The CDR3 nucleotides read TGTGCCAGCAGCTTAGAGGGTTTCGGACAGCCGACCTACGAGCAGTACTTC.

This clonotype was counted a few times. The chain links TRBV20-1 to TRBJ1-5, with 11 bases aligning to TRBD1. The germline V gene encodes CDR1 DFQATT and CDR2 SNEGSKA (reference sequence). J gave up 5 bases and V 0 bases, and 6 bases lay outside the gene matches. The CDR3 has 16 amino acids. The CDR3 nucleotides read TGCAGTGCTAGAGATGATGGACAGGGGGCAGATCAGCCCCAGCATTTT. It is translated as CSARDDGQGADQPQHF.

CDR3 loop: CAWSEGGRSNQPQHF. The CDR3 coding sequence is TGTGCCTGGAGTGAGGGGGGCCGGAGCAATCAGCCCCAGCATTTT. The chain uses TRBV30 and TRBJ1-5; D is perhaps TRBD1 (6 bases). With 1 base removed from V and 1 base from J, the gap between germline ends came to 11 bases. Germline assignment: CDR1 GTSNPN and CDR2 SVGIG (reference sequence). The CDR3 loop spans 15 amino acids.

The rearrangement links TRBV29-1 to TRBJ1-1; 10 bases align to TRBD1. The V gene's germline CDR1 is SQVTM and CDR2 ANQGSEA. The length of the CDR3 is 12 residues. V was clipped by 4 bases and J by 8 bases; unmatched bases: 4. CDR3 loop: CSVGGQGVEAFF. The CDR3 bases are TGCAGCGTTGGAGGACAGGGGGTGGAAGCTTTCTTT.

This chain connects TRBV7-3 to TRBJ1-1; D possibly corresponds to TRBD1 (5 bases). The germline gives CDR1 SGHTA, CDR2 FQGTGA. Trimming left V 6 bases short and J 5 bases short, with 16 bases between. The CDR3 has 14 amino acids. DNA for the CDR3: TGTGCCAGCAGTCAGACGCACCGGGGGACTGAAGCTTTCTTT. Its translation is CASSQTHRGTEAFF.

This clonotype was counted ten times or more. The chain employs TRBV7-2 and TRBJ1-3, with 7 positions matching TRBD1. This CDR3 spans 16 amino acids. Losses at the gene ends were 3 bases for V and 0 bases for J; bases not matched to a gene: 5. Germline V gene sequence: CDR1 SGHTA, CDR2 FQGNSA. CDR3 nucleotide sequence: TGTGCCAGCAGCTTCGGGACAGTCCGCTCTGGAAACACCATATATTTT. Its protein product is CASSFGTVRSGNTIYF.

This clonotype was observed many times. The chain couples TRBV7-6 to TRBJ2-7; tentatively, D is TRBD1 (5 bases). Germline CDR1 reads SGHVS; CDR2 reads FNYEAQ. V lost 6 bases and J 1 base, leaving 16 bases between the germline ends. The CDR3 loop spans 15 amino acids. The CDR3 DNA reads TGTGCCAGCAGTTCAAAACCACAGGTGTCCTACGAGCAGTACTTC. Translating it yields CASSSKPQVSYEQYF.

As DNA, the CDR3 is TGTGCCAGTAGTAGCGGACAGGCTGTAGATGGCTACACCTTC. Encoded protein: CASSSGQAVDGYTF. The V call is TRBV19, the J call TRBJ1-2; 7 nucleotides align to TRBD1. Per the germline V gene, CDR1 is LNHDA and CDR2 is SQIVND (reference sequence). V gave up 4 bases and J gave up 6 bases; unmatched junction bases: 8. The length of the CDR3 is 14 residues.

To note about this clonotype: It may be a read error: a sequence one base away is much more abundant. The chain is built from TRBV7-3 and TRBJ1-3; D unclear. The CDR3 has 15 amino acids. Per germline, CDR1 SGHTA and CDR2 FQGTGA. V was pared by 2 bases and J by 0 bases, with 8 bases between. Here the CDR3 DNA reads TGTGCCAGCAGCTTACAGGCGTTCTCTGGAAACACCATATATTTT. Translating gives CASSLQAFSGNTIYF.

This sequence joins TRBV2 and TRBJ1-2; the match to TRBD1 covers 7 bases. Germline loops: CDR1 SNHLY, CDR2 FYNNEI. J was trimmed by 2 bases and V by 2 bases; bases with no gene match: 2. The CDR3 extends over 14 amino acids. CDR3 DNA sequence: TGTGCCAGCAGTGAACCCAGGGGGAACTATGGCTACACCTTC. This sequence encodes CASSEPRGNYGYTF.